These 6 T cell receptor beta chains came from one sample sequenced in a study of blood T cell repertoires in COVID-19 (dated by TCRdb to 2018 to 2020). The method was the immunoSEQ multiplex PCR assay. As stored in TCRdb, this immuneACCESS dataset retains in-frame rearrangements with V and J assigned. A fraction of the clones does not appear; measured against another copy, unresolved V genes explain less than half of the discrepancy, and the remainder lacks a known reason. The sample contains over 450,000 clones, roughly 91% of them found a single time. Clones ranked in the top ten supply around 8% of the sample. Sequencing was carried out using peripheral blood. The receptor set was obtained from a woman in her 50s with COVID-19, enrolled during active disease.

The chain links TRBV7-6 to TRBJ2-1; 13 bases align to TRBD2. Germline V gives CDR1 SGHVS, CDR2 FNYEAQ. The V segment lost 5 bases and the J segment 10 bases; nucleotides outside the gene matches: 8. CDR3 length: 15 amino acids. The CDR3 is CASSATSGGAPEQFF. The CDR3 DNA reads TGTGCCAGCAGCGCAACTAGCGGGGGGGCCCCCGAGCAGTTCTTC.

This CDR3 reads CASSHAPTGSKQTQYF. The CDR3 DNA reads TGCGCCAGCAGCCATGCTCCGACAGGGTCGAAACAGACCCAGTACTTC. The rearrangement joins TRBV4-1 to TRBJ2-5; 7 bases map to TRBD1. This CDR3 spans 16 amino acids. Trimming cost V 3 bases and J 6 bases; bases outside gene matches: 13. Per germline, CDR1 MGHRA and CDR2 YSYEKL.

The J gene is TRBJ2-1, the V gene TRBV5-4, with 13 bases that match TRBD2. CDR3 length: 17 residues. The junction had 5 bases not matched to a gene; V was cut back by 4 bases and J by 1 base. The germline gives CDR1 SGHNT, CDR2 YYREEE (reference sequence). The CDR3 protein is CASSVGLAGRSYNEQFF. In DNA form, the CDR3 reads TGTGCCAGCAGCGTGGGACTAGCGGGGAGGTCCTACAATGAGCAGTTCTTC.

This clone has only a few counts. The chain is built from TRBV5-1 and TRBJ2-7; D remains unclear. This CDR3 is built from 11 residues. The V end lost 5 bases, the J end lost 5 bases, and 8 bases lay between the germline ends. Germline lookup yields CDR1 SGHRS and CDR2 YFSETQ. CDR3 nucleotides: TGCGCCAGCAGGATCTCTAACGAGCAGTACTTC. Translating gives CASRISNEQYF. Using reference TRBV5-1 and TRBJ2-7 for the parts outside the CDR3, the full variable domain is KAGVTQTPRYLIKTRGQQVTLSCSPISGHRSVSWYQQTPGQGLQFLFEYFSETQRNKGNFPGRFSGRQFSNSRSEMNVSTLELGDSALYLCASRISNEQYFGPGTRLTVT.

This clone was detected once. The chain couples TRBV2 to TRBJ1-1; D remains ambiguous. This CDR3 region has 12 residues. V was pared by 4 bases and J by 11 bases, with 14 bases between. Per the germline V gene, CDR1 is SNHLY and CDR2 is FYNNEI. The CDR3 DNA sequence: TGTGCCAGCAGTGGTGGGAGGATGGGCGCTTTCTTT. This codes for CASSGGRMGAFF.

Written as DNA, the CDR3 is TGTGCCAGCAGCTTGGGCGACAGGAACACTGAAGCTTTCTTT. Translating it yields CASSLGDRNTEAFF. The chain recombines TRBV5-8 with TRBJ1-1; tentatively, D is TRBD1 (5 bases). The CDR3 has 14 amino acids. V was cut by 0 bases and J by 1 base, with 7 bases left in between. The germline V gene has CDR1 SGHTS and CDR2 YDEGEE.